This T cell receptor beta chain stems from a study of CD8 T cells in ankylosing spondylitis (dated by TCRdb to about 2017). Regarding the research as a whole: T cell receptor beta repertoires were profiled in healthy donors and ankylosing spondylitis patients so that disease-linked TCR variants could be found. The full study cohort comprised 20 to 25 ankylosing spondylitis patients and 85 to 120 healthy donors. Peripheral blood samples were taken, and synovial fluid was additionally collected from ankylosing spondylitis patients. General findings and caveats noted by the study authors: A TCR beta motif of 8 or 9 highly homologous amino acid variants appeared characteristic of blood from ankylosing spondylitis patients. Some of the motif variants had been reported before in the synovial fluid and blood of reactive arthritis patients, a finding that suggests common disease-initiation mechanisms. The disease-linked clones were reported as significantly enriched in matched synovial fluid samples from ankylosing spondylitis patients. The disease-linked clones had a CD8+ phenotype and were found at relatively low frequencies in peripheral blood.

TCRdb records Illumina HiSeq 2500 as the sequencer. Quantitative 5'-RACE with molecular barcodes was used to prepare TCR beta libraries. Under the source paper's analysis protocol: A new computational method, built on a probabilistic model of VDJ rearrangement, was used to identify disease-linked TCR variants. Using fastp at Q25 and MiXCR, TCRdb reprocessed the public reads and kept productive beta chains. Identical CDR3 proteins give one entry, which carries the most common genes and DNA. The V and J calls here are based on TCRdb, not the publication. The sample includes about 220,000 distinct CDR3 sequences, with 8% to 11% observed a single time. Approximately 20% of the sample comes from the top ten. V loses 1 base of germline sequence and J loses 8 bases, and the interval between the two ends is 14 bases. From a lookup of the germline V gene (reference sequence), CDR1 and CDR2 are SEHNR and FQNEAQ. Taken from cysteine to phenylalanine, the CDR3 has 14 residues. Kept here is only the CDR3 DNA, which spans 42 bases and is read in frame from base 1.

This clonotype was recorded at least ten times. What this receptor recognizes is not known. No base-level quality is on record; no much larger clone is a single base apart. This clonotype was obtained from a male donor with ankylosing spondylitis or in good health (not recorded which). Sequenced material: blood, either unsorted or a sorted T cell fraction (not recorded which). The chain links TRBV7-9 with TRBJ1-1; TRBD1 is possibly the D segment (5 matching bases). This receptor has the CDR3 CASSLEYQGVEAFF. Here is the DNA: TGTGCCAGCAGCTTAGAATATCAGGGAGTAGAAGCTTTCTTT.